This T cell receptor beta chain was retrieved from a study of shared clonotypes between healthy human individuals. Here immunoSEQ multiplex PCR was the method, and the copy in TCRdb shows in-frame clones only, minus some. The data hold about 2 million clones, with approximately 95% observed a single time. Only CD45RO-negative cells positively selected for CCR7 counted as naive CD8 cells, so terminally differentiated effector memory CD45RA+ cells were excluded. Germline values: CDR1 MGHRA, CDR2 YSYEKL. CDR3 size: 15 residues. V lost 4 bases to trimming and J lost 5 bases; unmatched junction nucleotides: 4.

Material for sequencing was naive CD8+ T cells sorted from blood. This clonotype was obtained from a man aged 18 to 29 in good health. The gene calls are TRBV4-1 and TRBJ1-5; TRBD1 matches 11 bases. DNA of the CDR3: TGCGCCAGCAGCCGAACGGGACAGGGGGATCAGCCCCAGCATTTT. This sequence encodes CASSRTGQGDQPQHF.